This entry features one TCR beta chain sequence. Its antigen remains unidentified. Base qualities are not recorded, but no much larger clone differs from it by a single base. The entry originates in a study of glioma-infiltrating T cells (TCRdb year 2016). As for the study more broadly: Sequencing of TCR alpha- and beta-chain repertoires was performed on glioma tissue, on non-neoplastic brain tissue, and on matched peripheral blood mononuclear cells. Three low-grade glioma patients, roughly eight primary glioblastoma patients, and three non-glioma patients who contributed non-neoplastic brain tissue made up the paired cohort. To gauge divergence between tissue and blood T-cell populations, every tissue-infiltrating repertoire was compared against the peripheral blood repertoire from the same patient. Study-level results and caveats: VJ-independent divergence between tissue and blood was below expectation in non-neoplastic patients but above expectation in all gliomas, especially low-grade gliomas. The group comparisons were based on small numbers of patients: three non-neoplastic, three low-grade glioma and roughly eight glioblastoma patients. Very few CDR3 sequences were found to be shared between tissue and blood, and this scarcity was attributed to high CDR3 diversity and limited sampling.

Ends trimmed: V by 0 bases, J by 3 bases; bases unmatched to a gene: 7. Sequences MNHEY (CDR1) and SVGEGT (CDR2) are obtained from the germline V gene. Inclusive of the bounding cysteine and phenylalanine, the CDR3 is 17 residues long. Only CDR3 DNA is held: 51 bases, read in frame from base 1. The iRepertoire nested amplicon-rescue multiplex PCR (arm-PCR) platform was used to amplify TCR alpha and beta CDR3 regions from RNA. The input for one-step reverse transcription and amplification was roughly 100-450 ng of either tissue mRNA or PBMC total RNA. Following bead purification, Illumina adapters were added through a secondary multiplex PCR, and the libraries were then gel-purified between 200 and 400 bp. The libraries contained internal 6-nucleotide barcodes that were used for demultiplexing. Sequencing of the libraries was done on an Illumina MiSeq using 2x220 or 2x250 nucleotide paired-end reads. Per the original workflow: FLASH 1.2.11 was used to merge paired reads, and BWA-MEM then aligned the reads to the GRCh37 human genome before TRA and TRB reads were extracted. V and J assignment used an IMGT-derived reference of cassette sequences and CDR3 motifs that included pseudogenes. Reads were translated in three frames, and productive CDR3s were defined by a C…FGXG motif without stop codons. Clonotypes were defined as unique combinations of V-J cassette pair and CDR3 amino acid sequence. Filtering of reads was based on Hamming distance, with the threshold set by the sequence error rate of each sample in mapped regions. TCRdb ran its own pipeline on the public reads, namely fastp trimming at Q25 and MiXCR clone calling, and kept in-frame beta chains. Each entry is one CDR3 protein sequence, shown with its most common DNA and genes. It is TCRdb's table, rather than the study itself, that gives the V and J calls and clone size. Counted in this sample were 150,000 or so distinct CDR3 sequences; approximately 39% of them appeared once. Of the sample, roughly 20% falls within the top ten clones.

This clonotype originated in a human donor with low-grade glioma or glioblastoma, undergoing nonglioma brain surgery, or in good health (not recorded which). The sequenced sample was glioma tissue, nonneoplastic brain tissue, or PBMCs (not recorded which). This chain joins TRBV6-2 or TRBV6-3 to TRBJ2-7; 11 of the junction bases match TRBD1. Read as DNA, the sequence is TGTGCCAGCAGTTACTCTCTGGATGGGACAGGGGGCTACGAGCAGTACTTC. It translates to CASSYSLDGTGGYEQYF.